The next 11 T cell receptor beta chains were all read from a single sample in a study of T cell responses to AZD1222 COVID-19 vaccine. Assay used: immunoSEQ multiplex PCR; TCRdb lists only in-frame clones, some missing. The sample holds 95,000 to 150,000 clones, 88% seen once. Sequencing used peripheral blood, obtained on day 0 of AZD1222 vaccination. These receptor sequences come from an adult in good health.

This clone was seen only a few times. The CDR3 bases are TGTGCCAGCAGCTTGGCGACAGTTCGGGTGGGCTACACCTTC. Protein: CASSLATVRVGYTF. J is TRBJ1-2 and V is TRBV5-4; tentative D call: TRBD1 (5 bases). Germline-derived CDR1 and CDR2 are SGHNT and YYREEE (reference sequence). CDR3 size: 14 residues. The V end lost 0 bases, the J end lost 8 bases, and 14 bases lay between the germline ends.

The V and J genes are TRBV4-2 and TRBJ2-7, with D perhaps matching TRBD1 (6 bases). There are 17 residues in the CDR3. Trimming took off 2 bases at V and 1 base at J, with 18 bases between the two ends. Germline V gene data show CDR1 as LGHNA and CDR2 as YNFKEQ. The CDR3 spells CASSQSQTGTSSYEQYF. In DNA, the CDR3 is TGTGCCAGCAGCCAATCCCAAACCGGGACATCGTCCTACGAGCAGTACTTC.

The gene calls are TRBV7-3 and TRBJ2-7; D is undetermined. V was shortened by 5 bases and J by 4 bases, with 12 bases between the two germline ends. The CDR3 sequence is 13 residues long. The germline gives CDR1 SGHTA, CDR2 FQGTGA. The DNA for the CDR3 is TGTGCCAGCAGCCCGACGGACGGTTACGAGCAGTACTTC. Protein product: CASSPTDGYEQYF. Looking up the rest from reference TRBV7-3 and TRBJ2-7 gives the full variable domain: GAGVSQTPSNKVTEKGKYVELRCDPISGHTALYWYRQSLGQGPEFLIYFQGTGAADDSGLPNDRFFAVRPEGSVSTLKIQRTERGDSAVYLCASSPTDGYEQYFGPGTRLTVT.

This chain links TRBV18 with TRBJ1-1; D is uncertain. The V gene lost 2 bases and the J gene lost 5 bases, with 15 bases spanning the gap. Germline values: CDR1 KGHSH, CDR2 LQKENI. This CDR3 is 15 amino acids long. DNA of the CDR3: TGTGCCAGCTCACCAGGGGAGAGACTGGGGACTGAAGCTTTCTTT. This gives the protein CASSPGERLGTEAFF. Variable domain in full (rest from reference TRBV18 and TRBJ1-1): NAGVMQNPRHLVRRRGQEARLRCSPMKGHSHVYWYRQLPEEGLKFMVYLQKENIIDESGMPKERFSAEFPKEGPSILRIQQVVRGDSAAYFCASSPGERLGTEAFFGQGTRLTVV.

This chain links TRBV6-5 with TRBJ1-1, with TRBD1 matching over 7 bases. The J segment lost 5 bases and the V segment lost 6 bases, leaving 9 bases of the junction unmatched. The CDR3 is 14 residues long. The germline V gene has CDR1 MNHEY and CDR2 SVGAGI. The DNA for the CDR3 is TGTGCCAGCAGAAAAAGGGGGCTTTGGACTGAAGCTTTCTTT. Protein product: CASRKRGLWTEAFF.

This rearrangement joins TRBV28 to TRBJ2-6; D gene ambiguous. Trimming took off 8 bases at V and 0 bases at J, with 11 bases between the two ends. The germline gives CDR1 MDHEN, CDR2 SYDVKM. CDR3 length equals 15 residues. The CDR3 DNA is TGTGCCAGCGACTTTAGGGACTCTGGGGCCAACGTCCTGACTTTC. Translated, it gives CASDFRDSGANVLTF.

The chain combines TRBV7-8 with TRBJ1-3; D is unclear. V was clipped by 2 bases and J by 0 bases, with 14 bases between them. Germline V gene data show CDR1 as SGHVS and CDR2 as FQNEAQ. This CDR3 comprises 17 residues. CDR3 region: CASSLSGSSYSGNTIYF. For the CDR3, the DNA is TGTGCCAGCAGCTTATCTGGCAGCTCCTACTCTGGAAACACCATATATTTT.

Note on this clone: This sample includes further DNA sequences coding for the same CDR3. DNA of the CDR3: TGTGCCAGCAGCCAAGTCAACATTCAGTACTTC. Protein: CASSQVNIQYF. V usage is TRBV3-1 (or the pseudogene TRBV3-2) and J usage is TRBJ2-4; D is uncertain. This CDR3 contains 11 residues. Per the germline V gene, CDR1 is LGHDT and CDR2 is YNNKEL (reference sequence). The germline V and J ends were trimmed by 1 base and 7 bases, with 2 bases remaining between them.

This chain links TRBV28 with TRBJ2-7; TRBD1 aligns across 11 bases. V trimming: 4 bases; J trimming: 2 bases; junction bases outside the gene matches: 4. The CDR3 covers 15 residues. Germline CDR1 is MDHEN and CDR2 is SYDVKM. The CDR3 DNA sequence: TGTGCCAGCAGTTCATGGGACAGGGGGGCCTACGAGCAGTACTTC. Amino acid sequence: CASSSWDRGAYEQYF. The full variable domain, completed using reference TRBV28 and TRBJ2-7, is DVKVTQSSRYLVKRTGEKVFLECVQDMDHENMFWYRQDPGLGLRLIYFSYDVKMKEKGDIPEGYSVSREKKERFSLILESASTNQTSMYLCASSSWDRGAYEQYFGPGTRLTVT.

This clone was detected only a few times. This rearrangement joins TRBV14 to TRBJ2-7; 7 positions match TRBD2. The junction had 11 bases not matched to a gene; V was cut back by 4 bases and J by 5 bases. Germline values: CDR1 SGHDN, CDR2 FVKESK. CDR3 length equals 15 residues. The CDR3: CASSPGGTSADEQYF. In nucleotides, the CDR3 is TGTGCCAGCAGCCCCGGTGGTACTAGCGCTGACGAGCAGTACTTC.

The gene calls are TRBV18 and TRBJ2-7, with 7 positions matching TRBD1. After removal of 0 bases from V and 3 bases from J, the junction contained 5 bases not matched to a gene. The CDR3 spans 15 residues. In germline, CDR1 is KGHSH, CDR2 LQKENI. CDR3 sequence reads: CASSPPTGPFYEQYF. The CDR3 region has the DNA TGTGCCAGCTCACCACCGACAGGGCCCTTCTACGAGCAGTACTTC.